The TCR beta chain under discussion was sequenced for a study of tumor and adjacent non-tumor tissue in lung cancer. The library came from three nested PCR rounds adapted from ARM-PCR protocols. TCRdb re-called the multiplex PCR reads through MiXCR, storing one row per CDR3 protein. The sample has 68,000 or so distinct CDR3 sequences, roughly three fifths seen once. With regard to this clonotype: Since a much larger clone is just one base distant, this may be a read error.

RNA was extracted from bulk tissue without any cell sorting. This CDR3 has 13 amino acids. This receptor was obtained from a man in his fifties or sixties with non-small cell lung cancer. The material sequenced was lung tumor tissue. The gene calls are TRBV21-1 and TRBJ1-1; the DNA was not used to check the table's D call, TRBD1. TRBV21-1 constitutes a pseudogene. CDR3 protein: CASSSGMWTEAFF. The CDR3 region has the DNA TGTGCCAGCAGTTCAGGGATGTGGACTGAAGCTTTCTTT.